A selection of T cell receptor beta chains follows, all from one sample in a study of immune evolution from preneoplasia to lung adenocarcinoma. TCRdb's copy holds only in-frame clones and misses some; the assay was immunoSEQ multiplex PCR. The data contain 6,000 to 8,500 clones, approximately 80% of them singletons. The specimen was FFPE minimally invasive lung adenocarcinoma tissue. Source of these receptors: a person between 65 and 79 years old with lung adenocarcinoma. Each CDR3 is given with its conserved first and last residue. Fields, in order: J gene, V gene, D gene, clone size, CDR3 protein, CDR3 DNA. D genes are given only for firm matches. Clone size is stated in some rows and not others, as once, few, many or a class when expanded.

J: TRBJ2-1
V: TRBV2
D: TRBD2
size: -
CDR3: CASTRGTSYNEQFF
DNA: TGTGCCAGCACTCGTGGGACTAGCTACAATGAGCAGTTCTTC

J: TRBJ2-1
V: TRBV18
D: TRBD2
size: few
CDR3: CASSPPGLARNNEQFF
DNA: TGTGCCAGCTCACCACCGGGACTAGCGAGGAACAATGAGCAGTTCTTC

J: TRBJ2-7
V: TRBV18
D: -
size: -
CDR3: CASSPDPYVEQYF
DNA: TGTGCCAGCTCACCCGACCCCTACGTGGAGCAGTACTTC

J: TRBJ2-7
V: TRBV5-1
D: -
size: -
CDR3: CASSPLGPTTLYEQYF
DNA: TGCGCCAGCAGCCCCCTAGGACCGACTACCCTCTACGAGCAGTACTTC

J: TRBJ1-5
V: TRBV2
D: -
size: -
CDR3: CASSEGVGAAGNQPQHF
DNA: TGTGCCAGCAGTGAAGGGGTCGGGGCAGCGGGCAATCAGCCCCAGCATTTT

J: TRBJ2-5
V: TRBV19
D: TRBD2
size: -
CDR3: CASSKLAGGIWKETQYF
DNA: TGTGCCAGTAGTAAACTAGCGGGGGGCATTTGGAAAGAGACCCAGTACTTC

J: TRBJ2-5
V: TRBV5-4
D: -
size: -
CDR3: CASSLFRARETQYF
DNA: TGTGCCAGCAGCTTGTTCAGGGCGCGGGAGACCCAGTACTTC

J: TRBJ2-2
V: TRBV27
D: -
size: -
CDR3: CASRQQGNANTGELFF
DNA: TGTGCCAGCAGGCAACAGGGCAACGCGAACACCGGGGAGCTGTTTTTT

J: TRBJ2-2
V: TRBV16
D: -
size: once
CDR3: CASRNLTGKGTGELFF
DNA: TGTGCCAGCCGAAACCTAACAGGGAAGGGGACCGGGGAGCTGTTTTTT

J: TRBJ1-3
V: TRBV6-5
D: -
size: once
CDR3: CASRQGRNTIYF
DNA: TGTGCCAGCAGGCAGGGGAGAAACACCATATATTTT

J: TRBJ2-2
V: TRBV11-2
D: -
size: -
CDR3: CASSWRGRAGELFF
DNA: TGTGCCAGCAGCTGGAGGGGGCGGGCCGGGGAGCTGTTTTTT

J: TRBJ2-5
V: TRBV5-1
D: -
size: few
CDR3: CASSLAGETQYF
DNA: TGCGCCAGCAGCTTGGCGGGGGAGACCCAGTACTTC

J: TRBJ2-7
V: TRBV21-1
D: -
size: -
CDR3: CASSQRAPGTDIEPLEHEQYF
DNA: TGTGCCAGCAGCCAACGGGCCCCCGGGACGGACATCGAACCCTTGGAACACGAGCAGTACTTC

J: TRBJ1-2
V: TRBV5-1
D: TRBD1
size: -
CDR3: CASSLVATGGRGYTF
DNA: TGCGCCAGCAGCTTGGTAGCGACAGGGGGTAGAGGCTACACCTTC

J: TRBJ2-5
V: TRBV5-1
D: TRBD1
size: -
CDR3: CASSWTGTGRETQYF
DNA: TGCGCCAGCAGCTGGACCGGGACAGGGAGGGAGACCCAGTACTTC

J: TRBJ2-2
V: TRBV5-1
D: -
size: once
CDR3: CASSLMEQGELFF
DNA: TGCGCCAGCAGCTTGATGGAACAGGGGGAGCTGTTTTTT

J: TRBJ1-5
V: TRBV30
D: -
size: -
CDR3: CAWSEGGDQPQHF
DNA: TGTGCCTGGAGTGAGGGGGGGGATCAGCCCCAGCATTTT

J: TRBJ1-5
V: TRBV4-2
D: -
size: -
CDR3: CASSQDLQVRQPQHF
DNA: TGTGCCAGCAGCCAAGATCTACAGGTCCGTCAGCCCCAGCATTTT

J: TRBJ2-1
V: TRBV15
D: -
size: -
CDR3: CATSRVGLNEQFF
DNA: TGTGCCACCAGCAGAGTAGGGCTCAATGAGCAGTTCTTC

J: TRBJ1-2
V: TRBV18
D: TRBD1
size: -
CDR3: CASSPDRGGYGYTF
DNA: TGTGCCAGCTCACCAGACAGGGGTGGCTATGGCTACACCTTC

J: TRBJ1-5
V: TRBV7-8
D: -
size: -
CDR3: CASSLVFGGAAVSNQPQHF
DNA: TGTGCCAGCAGCTTAGTATTTGGAGGGGCCGCGGTAAGCAATCAGCCCCAGCATTTT

J: TRBJ1-6
V: TRBV2
D: -
size: -
CDR3: CASSDGLYSYNSPLHF
DNA: TGTGCCAGCAGTGACGGCCTTTACTCCTATAATTCACCCCTCCACTTT

J: TRBJ2-1
V: TRBV10-2
D: TRBD2
size: -
CDR3: CASSESSGRGDEQFF
DNA: TGCGCCAGCAGTGAGTCTAGCGGGAGGGGGGATGAGCAGTTCTTC

J: TRBJ2-5
V: TRBV18
D: -
size: -
CDR3: CASSPSDRGTQYF
DNA: TGTGCCAGCTCACCATCGGACCGGGGGACCCAGTACTTC

J: TRBJ1-6
V: TRBV30
D: -
size: -
CDR3: CAFKRGSSYNSPLHF
DNA: TGTGCCTTCAAACGGGGGAGCTCCTATAATTCACCCCTCCACTTT

J: TRBJ1-3
V: TRBV18
D: -
size: -
CDR3: CASSPPTGLGNTIYF
DNA: TGTGCCAGCTCACCACCGACAGGACTTGGAAACACCATATATTTT

J: TRBJ2-5
V: TRBV6-1
D: TRBD2
size: -
CDR3: CASSEVTSGIRQETQYF
DNA: TGTGCCAGCAGTGAAGTAACTAGCGGGATTCGTCAAGAGACCCAGTACTTC

J: TRBJ2-3
V: TRBV5-5
D: TRBD2
size: few
CDR3: CASSSYWREMNTQYF
DNA: TGTGCCAGCAGCTCCTACTGGCGGGAGATGAATACGCAGTATTTT

J: TRBJ2-1
V: TRBV5-4
D: TRBD1
size: -
CDR3: CASSYVQGNEQFF
DNA: TGTGCCAGCAGCTACGTACAGGGGAATGAGCAGTTCTTC

J: TRBJ1-1
V: TRBV5-1
D: -
size: -
CDR3: CASSLGGTMNTEAFF
DNA: TGCGCCAGCAGTCTGGGGGGGACCATGAACACTGAAGCTTTCTTT

J: TRBJ2-3
V: TRBV27
D: TRBD1
size: -
CDR3: CATSGQRKSTDTQYF
DNA: TGTGCCACCTCGGGACAGCGAAAAAGCACAGATACGCAGTATTTT

J: TRBJ2-1
V: TRBV2
D: TRBD2
size: -
CDR3: CASSVRREHEQFF
DNA: TGTGCCAGCAGTGTTAGGCGGGAGCATGAGCAGTTCTTC

J: TRBJ2-1
V: TRBV6-5
D: -
size: few
CDR3: CASRKPSYNEQFF
DNA: TGTGCCAGCAGGAAACCGTCCTACAATGAGCAGTTCTTC

J: TRBJ2-5
V: TRBV7-9
D: -
size: -
CDR3: CASSPSGYQETQYF
DNA: TGTGCCAGCAGCCCGTCGGGGTACCAAGAGACCCAGTACTTC

J: TRBJ1-2
V: TRBV6-1
D: TRBD1
size: -
CDR3: CASRVGQGVGYTF
DNA: TGTGCTAGCAGGGTTGGACAGGGCGTCGGCTACACCTTC

J: TRBJ2-2
V: TRBV6-1
D: -
size: -
CDR3: CASSARAYTGELFF
DNA: TGTGCCAGCAGTGCGAGGGCCTACACCGGGGAGCTGTTTTTT